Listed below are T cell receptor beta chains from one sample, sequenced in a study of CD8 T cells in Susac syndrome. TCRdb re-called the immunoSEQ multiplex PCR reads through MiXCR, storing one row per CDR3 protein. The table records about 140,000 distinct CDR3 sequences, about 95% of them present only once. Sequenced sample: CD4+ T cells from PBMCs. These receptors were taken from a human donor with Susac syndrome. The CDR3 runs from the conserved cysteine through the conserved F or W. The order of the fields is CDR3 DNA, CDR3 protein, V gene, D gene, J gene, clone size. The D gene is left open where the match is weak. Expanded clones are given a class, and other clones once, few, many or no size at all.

CDR3 DNA: TGTGCCAGCAGCCCAAGGACAGCCACAGATACGCAGTATTTT
CDR3 protein: CASSPRTATDTQYF
V gene: TRBV9
D gene: NA
J gene: TRBJ2-3
clone size: NA

CDR3 DNA: TGTGCCAGCAGGCCGGGAGGGTATGAGCAGTTCTTC
CDR3 protein: CASRPGGYEQFF
V gene: TRBV6-2/TRBV6-3
D gene: TRBD2
J gene: TRBJ2-1
clone size: NA

CDR3 DNA: TGTGCCAGCAGCTTAACCGCCTCCCGGTCACCCCTCCACTTT
CDR3 protein: CASSLTASRSPLHF
V gene: TRBV7-3
D gene: NA
J gene: TRBJ1-6
clone size: NA

CDR3 DNA: TGTGCCAGCGGGGACCTCGTTGAGACCCAGTACTTC
CDR3 protein: CASGDLVETQYF
V gene: TRBV6-2/TRBV6-3
D gene: NA
J gene: TRBJ2-5
clone size: NA

CDR3 DNA: TGTGCCAGCAGTGGGGGGGCCAAAAACATTCAGTACTTC
CDR3 protein: CASSGGAKNIQYF
V gene: TRBV5-4
D gene: NA
J gene: TRBJ2-4
clone size: NA

CDR3 DNA: TGTGCCAGCAGCGATGCGTTCTCTGGAAACACCATATATTTT
CDR3 protein: CASSDAFSGNTIYF
V gene: TRBV9
D gene: NA
J gene: TRBJ1-3
clone size: NA

CDR3 DNA: TGTGCCAGCAGCTTAGACTGGTCAGCCTACGAGCAGTACTTC
CDR3 protein: CASSLDWSAYEQYF
V gene: TRBV11-2
D gene: NA
J gene: TRBJ2-7
clone size: few

CDR3 DNA: TGTGCCAGCAGCCACGGACAGAACGCGAACACCGGGGAGCTGTTTTTT
CDR3 protein: CASSHGQNANTGELFF
V gene: TRBV3-1
D gene: NA
J gene: TRBJ2-2
clone size: NA

CDR3 DNA: TGCGCCAGCAGCCGAGGGACAGGGGGAGTCTACGAGCAGTACTTC
CDR3 protein: CASSRGTGGVYEQYF
V gene: TRBV4-1
D gene: TRBD1
J gene: TRBJ2-7
clone size: NA

CDR3 DNA: TGCAGTGCATTAGACCGGGGTGCCAAAAACATTCAGTACTTC
CDR3 protein: CSALDRGAKNIQYF
V gene: TRBV20-1
D gene: NA
J gene: TRBJ2-4
clone size: once

CDR3 DNA: TGTGCCAGCAGCCAAAAACAGGCTCACGAGCAGTACTTC
CDR3 protein: CASSQKQAHEQYF
V gene: TRBV14
D gene: NA
J gene: TRBJ2-7
clone size: NA

CDR3 DNA: TGTGCCTGGACCCGTGGCCCCGACAGGGGTTTTACCGGGGAGCTGTTTTTT
CDR3 protein: CAWTRGPDRGFTGELFF
V gene: TRBV30
D gene: TRBD1
J gene: TRBJ2-2
clone size: NA

CDR3 DNA: TGTGCCAGCAGCGTAGACCCCGGGGAGGACACTGAAGCTTTCTTT
CDR3 protein: CASSVDPGEDTEAFF
V gene: TRBV9
D gene: NA
J gene: TRBJ1-1
clone size: NA

CDR3 DNA: TGTGCCACCAGTGCGCCCCGGGGGGCTAGCGGGGGGGCCTTGGATGAGCAGTTCTTC
CDR3 protein: CATSAPRGASGGALDEQFF
V gene: TRBV24-1
D gene: TRBD2
J gene: TRBJ2-1
clone size: NA

CDR3 DNA: TGTGCCAGCAGCTTGGGCCAGGTCTTTAACTATGGCTACACCTTC
CDR3 protein: CASSLGQVFNYGYTF
V gene: TRBV5-4
D gene: NA
J gene: TRBJ1-2
clone size: once

CDR3 DNA: TGTGCCAGCAGCTTGGGGGGGGTCTCGAACACCGGGGAGCTGTTTTTT
CDR3 protein: CASSLGGVSNTGELFF
V gene: TRBV7-9
D gene: TRBD2
J gene: TRBJ2-2
clone size: once

CDR3 DNA: TGTGCCTGGAAACGGGCAGGTACGCAGTATTTT
CDR3 protein: CAWKRAGTQYF
V gene: TRBV30
D gene: NA
J gene: TRBJ2-3
clone size: NA

CDR3 DNA: TGTGCCTGGAGTTCAGGGAACTACGAGCAGTACTTC
CDR3 protein: CAWSSGNYEQYF
V gene: TRBV30
D gene: NA
J gene: TRBJ2-7
clone size: NA

CDR3 DNA: TGTGCCTGGAGTCCGGCCGGGGCTAATGAAAAACTGTTTTTT
CDR3 protein: CAWSPAGANEKLFF
V gene: TRBV30
D gene: NA
J gene: TRBJ1-4
clone size: NA

CDR3 DNA: TGTGCCAGCACTAGGAGGTCCTACGAGCAGTACTTC
CDR3 protein: CASTRRSYEQYF
V gene: TRBV12-3/TRBV12-4
D gene: NA
J gene: TRBJ2-7
clone size: NA

CDR3 DNA: TGTGCCTGGGTTGCGGGGGGTTCACCCCTCCACTTT
CDR3 protein: CAWVAGGSPLHF
V gene: TRBV30
D gene: NA
J gene: TRBJ1-6
clone size: NA

CDR3 DNA: TGCAGCGTTGAAGGGACAACTGGGGCTGAAGCTTTCTTT
CDR3 protein: CSVEGTTGAEAFF
V gene: TRBV29-1
D gene: NA
J gene: TRBJ1-1
clone size: NA

CDR3 DNA: TGTGCCAGCAGCGTTGGGCGGACCGGGGAGCTGTTTTTT
CDR3 protein: CASSVGRTGELFF
V gene: TRBV9
D gene: NA
J gene: TRBJ2-2
clone size: NA

CDR3 DNA: TGTGCCAGCAGGCCCGACAGGAACACTGAAGCTTTCTTT
CDR3 protein: CASRPDRNTEAFF
V gene: TRBV12-3/TRBV12-4
D gene: NA
J gene: TRBJ1-1
clone size: few

CDR3 DNA: TGCAGTACCAGCGGGGGGGCCTTTAATGAGCAGTTCTTC
CDR3 protein: CSTSGGAFNEQFF
V gene: TRBV20-1
D gene: TRBD2
J gene: TRBJ2-1
clone size: NA

CDR3 DNA: TGTGCCAGCAGGGAGGGCGGGGTTCAGACCCAGTACTTC
CDR3 protein: CASREGGVQTQYF
V gene: TRBV28
D gene: NA
J gene: TRBJ2-5
clone size: NA

CDR3 DNA: TGTGCCAGCAGCCCGACAATGGGCGGGAGGGCCAACGGGGAGCTGTTTTTT
CDR3 protein: CASSPTMGGRANGELFF
V gene: TRBV4-2
D gene: TRBD2
J gene: TRBJ2-2
clone size: NA

CDR3 DNA: TGTGCCAGCAGCCAAGATTGGGGAGTGAGGGAAAAACTGTTTTTT
CDR3 protein: CASSQDWGVREKLFF
V gene: TRBV3-1
D gene: NA
J gene: TRBJ1-4
clone size: NA

CDR3 DNA: TGTGCCAGCAGTGAGTCAGGGGGCCAAGAGACCCAGTACTTC
CDR3 protein: CASSESGGQETQYF
V gene: TRBV2
D gene: TRBD1
J gene: TRBJ2-5
clone size: NA

CDR3 DNA: TGTGCCAGCAGTTACTCCCGGACAGGGGAATCCTACGAGCAGTACTTC
CDR3 protein: CASSYSRTGESYEQYF
V gene: TRBV6-2/TRBV6-3
D gene: TRBD1
J gene: TRBJ2-7
clone size: NA

CDR3 DNA: TGTGCCAGCAGTTTCCAGGAGTACAATGAGCAGTTCTTC
CDR3 protein: CASSFQEYNEQFF
V gene: TRBV6-5
D gene: NA
J gene: TRBJ2-1
clone size: NA

CDR3 DNA: TGCGCCAGCAGCTTGGTTGGCAGTTTGAACACTGAAGCTTTCTTT
CDR3 protein: CASSLVGSLNTEAFF
V gene: TRBV5-1
D gene: NA
J gene: TRBJ1-1
clone size: NA

CDR3 DNA: TGTGCCAGCAGCTTAGCGAGAGGGGGGAACACTGAAGCTTTCTTT
CDR3 protein: CASSLARGGNTEAFF
V gene: TRBV7-9
D gene: NA
J gene: TRBJ1-1
clone size: NA

CDR3 DNA: TGCAGCGTTGCTGGCCGGCTAGATACTGAAGCTTTCTTT
CDR3 protein: CSVAGRLDTEAFF
V gene: TRBV29-1
D gene: NA
J gene: TRBJ1-1
clone size: NA

CDR3 DNA: TGTGCCTGGGCCTCAGGGGGCAACGATTACGAGCAGTACTTC
CDR3 protein: CAWASGGNDYEQYF
V gene: TRBV30
D gene: TRBD1
J gene: TRBJ2-7
clone size: NA

CDR3 DNA: TGTGCCAGCAGTTTAGGCCTGAGAGGGGAGACCCAGTACTTC
CDR3 protein: CASSLGLRGETQYF
V gene: TRBV12-3/TRBV12-4
D gene: NA
J gene: TRBJ2-5
clone size: NA